This T cell receptor (beta chain) was recovered during a study of early T cells in non-severe SARS-CoV-2 infection. The TCR library protocol attached unique molecular identifiers to the individual cDNA molecules. From the 5' RACE reads, TCRdb called clonotypes with MiXCR, one entry per CDR3 protein. The table shows 60,000 to 90,000 distinct CDR3 sequences, with less than 20% occurring only once. Deletions cut 0 bases from V and 2 bases from J, with 13 bases between. From germline, CDR1 is DFQATT and CDR2 SNEGSKA (reference sequence). This CDR3 is 15 amino acids long. Comments on this clonotype: No antigen is known for it.

Whole-study results and caveats: Sequences matched to VDJdb favored anti-spike CD8 responses, while private and CD4 specificities were missed.

The receptor's source is an adult who was a healthcare worker with PCR-confirmed SARS-CoV-2 infection or an uninfected control (not recorded which). J is TRBJ2-5 and V is TRBV20-1, with a weak D call TRBD1 (6 bases). Material for sequencing was whole blood. CDR3 residues: CSARDGGDPQETQYF. In nucleotides, the CDR3 is TGCAGTGCTAGAGATGGGGGCGACCCTCAAGAGACCCAGTACTTC.